This T cell receptor (beta chain) was recovered during a study of blood T cell repertoires in COVID-19. In the source study's methods: How many nucleated cells were present was estimated from reference gene primer amplification. The assay was immunoSEQ multiplex PCR, and TCRdb's table has in-frame clones only and misses some. The DNA was the basis for D and trimming; V, J and clone size are from that table. The table lists roughly 70,000 clones, 76% of them singletons. Germline V gene data show CDR1 as KGHSH and CDR2 as LQKENI. V gave up 6 bases and J gave up 5 bases; unmatched junction bases: 11. The CDR3 is 15 amino acids. Followed over time, Seattle patients had been enrolled while infection was active.

This chain joins TRBV18 and TRBJ1-2; 8 bases line up with TRBD1. The specimen sequenced was peripheral blood. This clonotype originated in a man between 60 and 70 years old with COVID-19, enrolled during active disease. CDR3 sequence: CASSPNTGGDYGYTF. The DNA of the CDR3 is TGTGCCAGCTCGCCTAATACAGGGGGGGATTATGGCTACACCTTC.